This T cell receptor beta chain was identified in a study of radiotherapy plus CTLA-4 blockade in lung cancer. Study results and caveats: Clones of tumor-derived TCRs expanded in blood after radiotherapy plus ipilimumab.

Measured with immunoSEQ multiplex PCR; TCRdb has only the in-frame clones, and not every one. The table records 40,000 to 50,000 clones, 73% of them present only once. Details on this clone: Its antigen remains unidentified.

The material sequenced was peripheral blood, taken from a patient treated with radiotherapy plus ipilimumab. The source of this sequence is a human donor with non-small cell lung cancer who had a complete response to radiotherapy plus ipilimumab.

In DNA, the CDR3 is TGTGCCAGCAGCTTAGTCGGGGGATGGAACTATGGCTACACCTTC. Translated: CASSLVGGWNYGYTF. The V and J genes are TRBV11-2 and TRBJ1-2; perhaps TRBD1 as D (5 bases). The germline CDR1 and CDR2 sequences are SGHAT and FQNNGV. The CDR3 extends over 15 amino acids. V was trimmed by 1 base and J by 2 bases, leaving 11 bases between them.